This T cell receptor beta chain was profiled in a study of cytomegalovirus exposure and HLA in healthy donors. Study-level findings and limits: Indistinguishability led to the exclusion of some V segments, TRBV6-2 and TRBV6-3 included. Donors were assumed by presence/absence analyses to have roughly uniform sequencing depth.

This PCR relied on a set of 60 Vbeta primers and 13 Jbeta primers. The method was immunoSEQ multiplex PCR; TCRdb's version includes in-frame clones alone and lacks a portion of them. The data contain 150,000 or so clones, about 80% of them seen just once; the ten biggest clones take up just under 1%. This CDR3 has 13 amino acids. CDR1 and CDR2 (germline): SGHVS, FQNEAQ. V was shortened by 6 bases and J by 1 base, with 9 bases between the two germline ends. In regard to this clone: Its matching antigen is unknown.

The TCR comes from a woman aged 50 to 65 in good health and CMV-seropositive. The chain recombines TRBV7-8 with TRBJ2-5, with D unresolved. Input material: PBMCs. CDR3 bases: TGTGCCAGCAGTCTCCGGTTCCAAGAGACCCAGTACTTC. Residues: CASSLRFQETQYF.